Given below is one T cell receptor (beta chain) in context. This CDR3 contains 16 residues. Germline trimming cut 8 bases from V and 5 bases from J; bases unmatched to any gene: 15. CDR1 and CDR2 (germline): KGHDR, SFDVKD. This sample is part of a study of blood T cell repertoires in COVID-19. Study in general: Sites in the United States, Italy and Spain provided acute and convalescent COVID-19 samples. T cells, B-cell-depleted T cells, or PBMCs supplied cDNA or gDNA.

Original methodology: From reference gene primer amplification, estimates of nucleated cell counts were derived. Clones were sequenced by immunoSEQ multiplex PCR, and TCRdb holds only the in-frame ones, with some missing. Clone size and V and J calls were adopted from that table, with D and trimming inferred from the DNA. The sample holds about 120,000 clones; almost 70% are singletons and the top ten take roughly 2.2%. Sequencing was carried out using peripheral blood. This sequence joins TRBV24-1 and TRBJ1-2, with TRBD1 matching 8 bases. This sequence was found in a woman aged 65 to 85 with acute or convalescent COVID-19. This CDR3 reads CATIFQGACKGYGYTF. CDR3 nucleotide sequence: TGTGCCACCATATTTCAGGGGGCATGTAAAGGGTATGGCTACACCTTC.